The clone carrying this TCR beta chain has ten or more counts. The antigen remains undetermined. TCRdb used MiXCR to reprocess the reads, holding one entry per CDR3 protein. The sample has fewer than 300,000 distinct CDR3 sequences, about 23% seen once. The data were taken from a study of T cell repertoires in cytomegalovirus infection. Background on the study: CMV infection together with matching HLA type was indicated by public TCR beta signatures.

Findings and caveats of the study: The cumulative frequency of public TCR beta families identified carriers of CMV plus the relevant HLA. It was HLA-C-restricted CMV-specific TCR beta clonotypes that dominated the response ex vivo.

The CDR3 is 12 amino acids. CDR1 and CDR2 (germline): SGHTA, FQGTGA. Trimming took off 3 bases at V and 4 bases at J, with 3 bases between the two ends. The origin of this receptor is a human donor in good health (CMV status not recorded). Some clones in this sample may be carry-over from other donors' samples. The sample consisted of PBMCs. The rearrangement links TRBV7-3 to TRBJ2-2; no definite D call. The CDR3 loop is CASSLTTGELFF. CDR3 in DNA: TGTGCCAGCAGCTTGACCACCGGGGAGCTGTTTTTT.